This entry lists 6 T cell receptor beta chains sequenced from one sample in a study of STAT3 mutations in large granular lymphocyte leukemia. No antigen is known for these receptors. The protocol was immunoSEQ multiplex PCR, while the TCRdb copy is restricted to in-frame clones and leaves out a portion. The sample yields around 7,800 clones, roughly 91% seen once. Study observations and caveats: In T-cell large granular lymphocyte leukemia, about half of patients showed multiple immunodominant subclonotypes.

The sample taken for sequencing was peripheral blood mononuclear cells. The receptors originated from a man older than 75 with T-cell large granular lymphocyte leukemia. Some clones in this sample may be carry-over from other donors' samples.

In DNA, the CDR3 is TGTGCCAGTAGTTCCCGGACAGGGTTGTCAGATACGCAGTATTTT. Translation gives CASSSRTGLSDTQYF. The chain links TRBV19 to TRBJ2-3; 8 nucleotides agree with TRBD1. V gave up 5 bases and J gave up 4 bases; unmatched junction bases: 8. The CDR3 covers 15 residues. From germline, CDR1 is LNHDA and CDR2 SQIVND (reference sequence).

The J gene is TRBJ2-5, the V gene TRBV25-1; D not resolved. Germline lookup yields CDR1 MGHDK and CDR2 SYGVNS. This CDR3 comprises 14 residues. Between the trimmed V and J ends, which lost 1 base and 7 bases, there was a span of 13 bases. CDR3 sequence: CASSESQAPGTQYF. The CDR3 DNA reads TGTGCCAGCAGTGAATCCCAGGCCCCTGGGACCCAGTACTTC.

The genes are TRBV18 and TRBJ1-1, with TRBD1 identical over 7 bases. The CDR3 extends over 18 amino acids. Trimming removed 2 bases from V and 3 bases from J; junction bases left unmatched: 15. The germline V gene has CDR1 KGHSH and CDR2 LQKENI. The CDR3 DNA reads TGTGCCAGCTCACCAGATTGGACAGGAGCTTTGGGAGACACTGAAGCTTTCTTT. Protein: CASSPDWTGALGDTEAFF.

The chain links TRBV6-1 to TRBJ1-6; TRBD1 is a possible D gene (5 bases). Germline V gene lookup returns CDR1 MNHNS and CDR2 SASEGT. CDR3 length equals 16 residues. V lost 2 bases to trimming and J lost 10 bases, with 18 bases between them. The CDR3 is CASSENEVAGVSPLHF. The CDR3 DNA reads as TGTGCCAGCAGTGAAAATGAAGTGGCGGGGGTATCACCCCTCCACTTT.

The table lists this clone with a count of one. The chain employs TRBV6-6 and TRBJ1-2; TRBD1 is a possible D gene (5 bases). V was clipped by 4 bases and J by 8 bases, with 17 bases between them. There are 14 residues in the CDR3. Germline V gene lookup returns CDR1 MNHNY and CDR2 SVGAGI (reference sequence). The CDR3, as DNA: TGTGCCAGCAGTTGGGGGGGTAGGGGAGGCGGCTACACCTTC. Its translation is CASSWGGRGGGYTF.

This chain uses TRBV11-2 with TRBJ1-5; D uncertain. Germline CDR1 and CDR2: SGHAT and FQNNGV. V lost 5 bases to trimming and J lost 7 bases, with 15 bases between them. CDR3 length: 14 amino acids. The CDR3 nucleotides are TGTGCCAGCAGCCTGACCGGAGGGTCCCAGCCCCAGCATTTT. Translating it yields CASSLTGGSQPQHF. Using reference TRBV11-2 and TRBJ1-5 for the parts outside the CDR3, the full variable domain is EAGVAQSPRYKIIEKRQSVAFWCNPISGHATLYWYQQILGQGPKLLIQFQNNGVVDDSQLPKDRFSAERLKGVDSTLKIQPAKLEDSAVYLCASSLTGGSQPQHFGDGTRLSIL.